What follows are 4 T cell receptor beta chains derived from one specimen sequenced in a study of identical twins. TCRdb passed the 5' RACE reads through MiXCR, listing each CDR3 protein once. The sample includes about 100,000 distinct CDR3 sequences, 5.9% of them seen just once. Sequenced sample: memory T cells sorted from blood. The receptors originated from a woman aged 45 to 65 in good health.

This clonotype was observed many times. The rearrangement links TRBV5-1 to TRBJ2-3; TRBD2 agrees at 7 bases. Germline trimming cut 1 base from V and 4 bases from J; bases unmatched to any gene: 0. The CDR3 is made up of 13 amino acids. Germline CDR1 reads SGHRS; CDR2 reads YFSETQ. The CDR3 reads CASSLREADTQYF. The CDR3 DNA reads TGCGCCAGCAGCTTGCGGGAGGCAGATACGCAGTATTTT.

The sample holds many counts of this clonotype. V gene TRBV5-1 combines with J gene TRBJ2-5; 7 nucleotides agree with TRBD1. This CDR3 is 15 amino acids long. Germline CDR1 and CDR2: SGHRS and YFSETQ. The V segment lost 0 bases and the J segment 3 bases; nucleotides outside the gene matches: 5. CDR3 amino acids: CASSLAGTEKETQYF. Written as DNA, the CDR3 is TGCGCCAGCAGCTTGGCCGGGACAGAAAAAGAGACCCAGTACTTC.

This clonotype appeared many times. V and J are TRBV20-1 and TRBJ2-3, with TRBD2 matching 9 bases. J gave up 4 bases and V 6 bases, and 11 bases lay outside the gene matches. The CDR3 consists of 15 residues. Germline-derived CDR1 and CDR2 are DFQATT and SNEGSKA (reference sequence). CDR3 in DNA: TGCAGTGCAACCCACTCAGCGGGAGGCCCAGATACGCAGTATTTT. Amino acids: CSATHSAGGPDTQYF.

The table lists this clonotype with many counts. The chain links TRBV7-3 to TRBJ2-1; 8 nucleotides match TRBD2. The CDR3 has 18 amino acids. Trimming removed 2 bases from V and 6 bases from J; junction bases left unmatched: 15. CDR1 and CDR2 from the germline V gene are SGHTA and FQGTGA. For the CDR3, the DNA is TGTGCCAGCAGCTTAGGTCGTCGGTCGGGAGGGCCGGGCAATGAGCAGTTCTTC. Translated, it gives CASSLGRRSGGPGNEQFF.